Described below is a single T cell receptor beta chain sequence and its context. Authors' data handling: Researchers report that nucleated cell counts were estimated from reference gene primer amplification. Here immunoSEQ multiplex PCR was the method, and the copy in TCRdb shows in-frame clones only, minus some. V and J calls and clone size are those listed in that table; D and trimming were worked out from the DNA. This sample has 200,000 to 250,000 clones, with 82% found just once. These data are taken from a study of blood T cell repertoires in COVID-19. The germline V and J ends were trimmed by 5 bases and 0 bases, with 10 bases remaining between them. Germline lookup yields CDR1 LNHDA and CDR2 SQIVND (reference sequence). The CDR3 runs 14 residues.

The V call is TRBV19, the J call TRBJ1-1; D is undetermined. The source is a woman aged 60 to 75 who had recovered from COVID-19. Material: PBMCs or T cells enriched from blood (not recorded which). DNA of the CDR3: TGTGCCAGTAGTCAAATCAGTGTGAACACTGAAGCTTTCTTT. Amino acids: CASSQISVNTEAFF.